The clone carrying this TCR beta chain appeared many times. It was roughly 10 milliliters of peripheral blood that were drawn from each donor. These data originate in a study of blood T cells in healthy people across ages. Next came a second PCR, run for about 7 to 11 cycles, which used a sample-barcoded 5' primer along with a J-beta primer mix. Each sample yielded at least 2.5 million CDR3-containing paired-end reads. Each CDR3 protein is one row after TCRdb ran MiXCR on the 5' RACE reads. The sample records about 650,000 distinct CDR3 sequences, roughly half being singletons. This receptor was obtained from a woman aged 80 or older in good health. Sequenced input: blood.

The CDR3 sequence: CASSGRRVRSYEQYF. DNA of the CDR3: TGTGCCAGCAGTGGGCGACGGGTGCGCTCCTACGAGCAGTACTTC. J is TRBJ2-7 and V is TRBV12-3 or TRBV12-4; no definite D call. This CDR3 spans 15 amino acids. Trimming took off 5 bases at V and 0 bases at J, with 14 bases between the two ends.